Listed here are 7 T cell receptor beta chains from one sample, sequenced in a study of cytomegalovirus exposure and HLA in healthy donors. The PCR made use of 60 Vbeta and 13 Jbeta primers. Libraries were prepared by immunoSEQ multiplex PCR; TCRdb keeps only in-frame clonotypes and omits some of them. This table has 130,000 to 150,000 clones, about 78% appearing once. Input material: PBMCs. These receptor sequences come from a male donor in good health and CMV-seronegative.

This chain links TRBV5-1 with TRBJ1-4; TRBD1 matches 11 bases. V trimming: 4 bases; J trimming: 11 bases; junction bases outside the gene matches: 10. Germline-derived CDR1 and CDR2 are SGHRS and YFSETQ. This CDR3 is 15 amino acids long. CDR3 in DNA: TGCGCCAGCAGCCTCAGGGGACAGGGGGGTCAGAAACTGTTTTTT. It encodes CASSLRGQGGQKLFF.

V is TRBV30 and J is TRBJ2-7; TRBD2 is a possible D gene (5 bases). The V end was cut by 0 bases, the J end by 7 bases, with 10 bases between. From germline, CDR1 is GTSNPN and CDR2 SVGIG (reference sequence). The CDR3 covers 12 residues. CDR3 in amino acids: CAWSVLPGEQYF. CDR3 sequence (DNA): TGTGCCTGGAGTGTACTGCCGGGGGAGCAGTACTTC.

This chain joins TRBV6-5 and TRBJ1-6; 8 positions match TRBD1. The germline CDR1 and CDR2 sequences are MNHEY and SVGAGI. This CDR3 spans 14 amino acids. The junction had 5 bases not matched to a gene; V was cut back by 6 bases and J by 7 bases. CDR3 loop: CASRGQAGNSPLHF. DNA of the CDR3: TGTGCCAGCAGGGGACAGGCGGGAAATTCACCCCTCCACTTT.

Written as DNA, the CDR3 is TGCAGCGCCCGACTAGCGGGAGCAGCGAACACCGGGGAGCTGTTTTTT. Protein product: CSARLAGAANTGELFF. The chain couples TRBV29-1 to TRBJ2-2, with 12 bases lining up with TRBD2. The germline V gene has CDR1 SQVTM and CDR2 ANQGSEA. The CDR3 extends over 16 amino acids. Trimming removed 7 bases from V and 0 bases from J; junction bases left unmatched: 6.

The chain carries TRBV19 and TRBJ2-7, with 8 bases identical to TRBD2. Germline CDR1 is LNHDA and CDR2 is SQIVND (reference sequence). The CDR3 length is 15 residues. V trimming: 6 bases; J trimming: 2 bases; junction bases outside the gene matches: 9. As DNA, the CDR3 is TGTGCCAGTAGACAGCGGGAGAGGAGGCCCTACGAGCAGTACTTC. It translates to CASRQRERRPYEQYF. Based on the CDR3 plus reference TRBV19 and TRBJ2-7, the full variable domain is DGGITQSPKYLFRKEGQNVTLSCEQNLNHDAMYWYRQDPGQGLRLIYYSQIVNDFQKGDIAEGYSVSREKKESFPLTVTSAQKNPTAFYLCASRQRERRPYEQYFGPGTRLTVT.

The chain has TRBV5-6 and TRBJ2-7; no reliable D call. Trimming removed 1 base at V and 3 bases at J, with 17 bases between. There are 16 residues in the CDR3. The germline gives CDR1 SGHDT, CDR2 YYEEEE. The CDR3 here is CASSLLNSPNHYEQYF. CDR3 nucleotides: TGTGCCAGCAGCTTGCTTAATTCGCCTAACCACTACGAGCAGTACTTC. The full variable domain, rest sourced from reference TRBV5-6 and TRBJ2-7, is DAGVTQSPTHLIKTRGQQVTLRCSPKSGHDTVSWYQQALGQGPQFIFQYYEEEERQRGNFPDRFSGHQFPNYSSELNVNALLLGDSALYLCASSLLNSPNHYEQYFGPGTRLTVT.

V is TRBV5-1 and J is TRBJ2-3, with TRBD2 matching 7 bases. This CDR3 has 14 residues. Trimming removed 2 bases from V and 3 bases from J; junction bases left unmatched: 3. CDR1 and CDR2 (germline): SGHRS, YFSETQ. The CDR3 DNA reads TGCGCCAGCAGCTTTCGGGAGGATACAGATACGCAGTATTTT. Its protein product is CASSFREDTDTQYF.